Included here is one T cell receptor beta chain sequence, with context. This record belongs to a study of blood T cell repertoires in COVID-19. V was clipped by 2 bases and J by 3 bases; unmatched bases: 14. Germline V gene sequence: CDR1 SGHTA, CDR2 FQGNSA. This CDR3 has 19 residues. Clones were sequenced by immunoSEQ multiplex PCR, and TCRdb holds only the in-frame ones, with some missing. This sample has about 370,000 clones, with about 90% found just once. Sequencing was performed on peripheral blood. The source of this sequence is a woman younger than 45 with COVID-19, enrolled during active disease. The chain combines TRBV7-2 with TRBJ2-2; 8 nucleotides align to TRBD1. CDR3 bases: TGTGCCAGCAGCTTAATGTTGGACAGGGCCCGCGTTCACACCGGGGAGCTGTTTTTT. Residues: CASSLMLDRARVHTGELFF.